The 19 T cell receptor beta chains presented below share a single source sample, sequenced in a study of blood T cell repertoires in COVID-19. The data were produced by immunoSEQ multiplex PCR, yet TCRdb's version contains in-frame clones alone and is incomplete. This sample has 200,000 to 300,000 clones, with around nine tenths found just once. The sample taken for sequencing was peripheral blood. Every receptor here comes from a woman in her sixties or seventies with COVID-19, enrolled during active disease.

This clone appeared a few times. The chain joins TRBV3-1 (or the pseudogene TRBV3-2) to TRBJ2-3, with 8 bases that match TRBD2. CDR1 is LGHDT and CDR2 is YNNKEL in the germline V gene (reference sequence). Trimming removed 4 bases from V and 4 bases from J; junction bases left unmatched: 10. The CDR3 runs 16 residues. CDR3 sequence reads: CASSPEKRENADTQYF. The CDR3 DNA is TGTGCCAGCAGCCCAGAAAAGCGGGAGAATGCAGATACGCAGTATTTT.

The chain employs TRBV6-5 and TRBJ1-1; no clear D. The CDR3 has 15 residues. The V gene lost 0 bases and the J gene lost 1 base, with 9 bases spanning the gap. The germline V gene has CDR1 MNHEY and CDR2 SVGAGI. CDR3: CASSYSRTRNTEAFF. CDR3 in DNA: TGTGCCAGCAGTTACTCTAGAACCCGGAACACTGAAGCTTTCTTT.

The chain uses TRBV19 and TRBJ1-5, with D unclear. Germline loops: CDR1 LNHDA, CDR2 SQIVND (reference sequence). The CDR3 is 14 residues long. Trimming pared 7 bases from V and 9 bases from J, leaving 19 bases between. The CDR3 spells CASTPGPTRGPQHF. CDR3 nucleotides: TGTGCCAGTACCCCCGGCCCAACGAGAGGGCCCCAGCATTTT.

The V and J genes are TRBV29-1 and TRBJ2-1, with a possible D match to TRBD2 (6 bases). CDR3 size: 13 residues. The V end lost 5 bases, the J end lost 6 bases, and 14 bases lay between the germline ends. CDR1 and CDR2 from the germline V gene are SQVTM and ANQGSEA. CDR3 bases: TGCAGCGTTCCCCGTGGGGGACTCAATGAGCAGTTCTTC. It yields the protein CSVPRGGLNEQFF.

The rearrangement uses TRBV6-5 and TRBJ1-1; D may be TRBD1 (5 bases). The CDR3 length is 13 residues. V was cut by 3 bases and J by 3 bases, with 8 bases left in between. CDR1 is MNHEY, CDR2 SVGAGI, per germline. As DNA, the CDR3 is TGTGCCAGCAGTTATAGCAGGGACACTGAAGCTTTCTTT. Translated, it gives CASSYSRDTEAFF.

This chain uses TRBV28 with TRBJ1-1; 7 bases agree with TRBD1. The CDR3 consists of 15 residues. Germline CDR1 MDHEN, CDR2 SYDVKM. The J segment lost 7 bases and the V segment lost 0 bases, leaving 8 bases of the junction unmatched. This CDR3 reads CASSLWATGPNEAFF. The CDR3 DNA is TGTGCCAGCAGTTTATGGGCGACAGGGCCGAATGAAGCTTTCTTT.

CDR3 loop: CASRLANSYEQYF. The CDR3 DNA sequence: TGTGCCAGCCGGTTAGCGAATTCCTACGAGCAGTACTTC. This chain connects TRBV28 to TRBJ2-7, with D perhaps TRBD2 (5 bases). The germline V gene has CDR1 MDHEN and CDR2 SYDVKM. This CDR3 region has 13 residues. The ends were cut back, 8 bases at V and 1 base at J, with 12 bases in the middle.

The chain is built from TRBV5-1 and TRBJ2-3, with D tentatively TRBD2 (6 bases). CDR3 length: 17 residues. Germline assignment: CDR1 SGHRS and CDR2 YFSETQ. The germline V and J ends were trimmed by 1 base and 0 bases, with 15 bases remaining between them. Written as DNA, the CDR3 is TGCGCCAGCAGCTTGCGAGCCGGGAGCCGCAGCACAGATACGCAGTATTTT. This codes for CASSLRAGSRSTDTQYF.

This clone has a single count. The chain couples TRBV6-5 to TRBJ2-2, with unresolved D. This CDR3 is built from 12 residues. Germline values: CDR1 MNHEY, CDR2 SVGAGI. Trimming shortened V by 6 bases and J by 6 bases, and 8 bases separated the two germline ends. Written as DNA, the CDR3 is TGTGCCAGCAGATCTTTCGCCGGGGAGCTGTTTTTT. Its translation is CASRSFAGELFF.

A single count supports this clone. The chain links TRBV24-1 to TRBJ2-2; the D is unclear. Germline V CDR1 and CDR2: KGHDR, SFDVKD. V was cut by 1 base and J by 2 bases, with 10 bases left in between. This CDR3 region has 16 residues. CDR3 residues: CATSDFNAVNTGELFF. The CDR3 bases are TGTGCCACCAGTGATTTTAATGCAGTTAACACCGGGGAGCTGTTTTTT.

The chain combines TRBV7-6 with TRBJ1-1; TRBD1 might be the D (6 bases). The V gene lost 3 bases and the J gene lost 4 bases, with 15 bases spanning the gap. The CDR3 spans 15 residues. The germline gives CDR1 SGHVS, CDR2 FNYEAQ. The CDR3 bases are TGTGCCAGCAGCTTGACAGGAGAGGGGAGCACTGAAGCTTTCTTT. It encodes CASSLTGEGSTEAFF.

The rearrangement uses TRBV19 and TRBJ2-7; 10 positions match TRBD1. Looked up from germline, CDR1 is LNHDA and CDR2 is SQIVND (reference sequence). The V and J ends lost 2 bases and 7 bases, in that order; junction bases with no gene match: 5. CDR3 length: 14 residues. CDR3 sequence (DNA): TGTGCCAGTAGTATACGGACAGGGGGAGGTGAGCAGTACTTC. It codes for CASSIRTGGGEQYF.

CDR3 protein: CASSREPRGNGYTF. CDR3 DNA sequence: TGTGCCAGCAGTAGAGAGCCTCGAGGGAATGGCTACACCTTC. The chain joins TRBV27 to TRBJ1-2; D is uncertain. CDR1 and CDR2 from the germline V gene are MNHEY and SMNVEV (reference sequence). CDR3 length equals 14 residues. V was pared by 5 bases and J by 6 bases, with 16 bases between.

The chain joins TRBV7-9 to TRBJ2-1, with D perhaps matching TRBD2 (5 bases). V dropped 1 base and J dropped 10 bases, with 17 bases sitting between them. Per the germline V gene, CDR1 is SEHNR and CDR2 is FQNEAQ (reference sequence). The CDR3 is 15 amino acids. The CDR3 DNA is TGTGCCAGCAGCTTAGGGGGAGAGACGGAACGAGAGCAGTTCTTC. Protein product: CASSLGGETEREQFF.

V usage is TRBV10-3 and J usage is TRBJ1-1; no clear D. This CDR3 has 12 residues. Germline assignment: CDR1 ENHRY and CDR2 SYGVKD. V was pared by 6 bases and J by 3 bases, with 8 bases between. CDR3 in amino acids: CAIRGSYTEAFF. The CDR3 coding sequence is TGTGCCATCAGGGGCTCGTACACTGAAGCTTTCTTT.

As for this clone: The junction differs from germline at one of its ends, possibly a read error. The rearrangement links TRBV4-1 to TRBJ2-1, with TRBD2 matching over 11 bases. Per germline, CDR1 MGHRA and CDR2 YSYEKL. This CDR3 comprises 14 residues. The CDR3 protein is CASSQGIAGGPWLF. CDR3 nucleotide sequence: TGCGCCAGCAGCCAAGGAATAGCGGGAGGGCCCTGGCTCTTC.

The CDR3 loop reads CASSPPDRNSPLHF. The CDR3 bases are TGTGCCAGCTCACCACCGGACAGGAATTCACCCCTCCACTTT. The chain carries TRBV18 and TRBJ1-6, with 7 bases that match TRBD1. With 0 bases clipped from V and 7 bases from J, the junction kept 0 bases outside the gene matches. The CDR3 is made up of 14 amino acids. Germline CDR1 is KGHSH and CDR2 is LQKENI.

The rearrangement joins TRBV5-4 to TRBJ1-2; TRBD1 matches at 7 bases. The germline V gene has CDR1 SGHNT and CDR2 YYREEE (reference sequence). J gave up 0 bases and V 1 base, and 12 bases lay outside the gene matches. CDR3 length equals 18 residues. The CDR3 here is CASSLKGADRYANYGYTF. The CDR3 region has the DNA TGTGCCAGCAGCTTGAAGGGGGCAGACCGCTACGCTAACTATGGCTACACCTTC.

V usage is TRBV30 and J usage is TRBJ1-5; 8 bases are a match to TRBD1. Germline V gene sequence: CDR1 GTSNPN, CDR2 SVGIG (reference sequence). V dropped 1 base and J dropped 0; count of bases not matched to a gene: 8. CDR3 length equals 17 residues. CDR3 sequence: CAWSAGGTGYSNQPQHF. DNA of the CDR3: TGTGCCTGGAGTGCCGGGGGGACAGGATATAGCAATCAGCCCCAGCATTTT.